This entry concerns a single T cell receptor (beta chain). What it recognizes is unknown. Germline lookup yields CDR1 SGHRS and CDR2 YFSETQ. The CDR3 runs 14 residues. V was pared by 2 bases and J by 2 bases, with 10 bases between. The sample comes from a study of cytomegalovirus exposure and HLA in healthy donors. Study-level findings and limits: The listing of 150 to 200 TCR beta chains classed them as cytomegalovirus-associated. With high specificity and sensitivity, the classifier reportedly diagnosed cytomegalovirus status.

Some clones are missing from TCRdb's copy, which holds only in-frame ones; the method was immunoSEQ multiplex PCR. In the table there are fewer than 90,000 clones, approximately 95% of which are singletons. This sequence was found in a man between 18 and 35 years old in good health and CMV-seropositive. The sample comprised PBMCs. This chain connects TRBV5-1 to TRBJ1-1; perhaps TRBD1 as D (5 bases). The CDR3 region has the DNA TGCGCCAGCAGCTTCGGAGGGGCCAACACTGAAGCTTTCTTT. Translated, it gives CASSFGGANTEAFF.